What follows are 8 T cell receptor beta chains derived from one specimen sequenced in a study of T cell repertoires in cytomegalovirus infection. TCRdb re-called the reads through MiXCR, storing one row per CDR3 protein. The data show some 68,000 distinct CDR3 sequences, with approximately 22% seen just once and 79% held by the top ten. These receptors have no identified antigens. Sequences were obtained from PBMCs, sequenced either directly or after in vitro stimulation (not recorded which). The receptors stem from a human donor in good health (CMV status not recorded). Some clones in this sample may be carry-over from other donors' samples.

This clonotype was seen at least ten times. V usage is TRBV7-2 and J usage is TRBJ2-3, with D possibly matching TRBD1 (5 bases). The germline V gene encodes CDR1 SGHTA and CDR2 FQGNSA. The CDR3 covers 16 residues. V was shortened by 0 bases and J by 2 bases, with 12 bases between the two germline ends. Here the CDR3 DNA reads TGTGCCAGCAGCTTAGCGCCTGGGGCCCACACAGATACGCAGTATTTT. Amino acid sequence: CASSLAPGAHTDTQYF. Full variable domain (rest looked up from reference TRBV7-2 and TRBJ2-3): GAGVSQSPSNKVTEKGKDVELRCDPISGHTALYWYRQSLGQGLEFLIYFQGNSAPDKSGLPSDRFSAERTGGSVSTLTIQRTQQEDSAVYLCASSLAPGAHTDTQYFGPGTRLTVL.

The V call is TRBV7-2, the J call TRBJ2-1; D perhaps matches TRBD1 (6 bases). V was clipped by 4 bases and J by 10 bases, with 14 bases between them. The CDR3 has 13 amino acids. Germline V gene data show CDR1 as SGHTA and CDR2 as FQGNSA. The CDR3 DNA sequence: TGTGCCAGCAGCTGGAGACAGGTCGGGGAGCAGTTCTTC. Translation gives CASSWRQVGEQFF.

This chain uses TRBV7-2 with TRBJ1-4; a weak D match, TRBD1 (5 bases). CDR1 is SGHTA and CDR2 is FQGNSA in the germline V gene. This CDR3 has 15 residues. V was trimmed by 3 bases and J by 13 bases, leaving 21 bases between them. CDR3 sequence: CASSFSGTPPGRLFF. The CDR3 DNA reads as TGTGCCAGCAGCTTTTCCGGGACTCCCCCTGGGAGACTGTTTTTT.

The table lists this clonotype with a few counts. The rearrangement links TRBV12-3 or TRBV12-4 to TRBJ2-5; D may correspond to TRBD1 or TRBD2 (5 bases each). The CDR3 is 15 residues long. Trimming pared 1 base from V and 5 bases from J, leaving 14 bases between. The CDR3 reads CASSLEAGRAETQYF. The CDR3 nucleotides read TGTGCCAGCAGTTTAGAGGCAGGGAGAGCCGAGACCCAGTACTTC.

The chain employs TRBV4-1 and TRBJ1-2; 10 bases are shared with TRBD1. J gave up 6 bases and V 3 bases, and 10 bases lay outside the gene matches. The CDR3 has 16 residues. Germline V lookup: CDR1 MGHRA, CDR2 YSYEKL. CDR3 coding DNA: TGCGCCAGCAGCCAGACTGTTGCGGACAGGGGGAATGGCTACACCTTC. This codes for CASSQTVADRGNGYTF.

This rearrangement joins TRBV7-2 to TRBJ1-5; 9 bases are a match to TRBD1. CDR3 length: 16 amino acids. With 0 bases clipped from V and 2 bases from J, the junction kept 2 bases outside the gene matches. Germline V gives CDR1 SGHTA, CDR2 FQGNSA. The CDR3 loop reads CASSLAGTGRNQPQHF. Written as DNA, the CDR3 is TGTGCCAGCAGCTTAGCCGGGACAGGGCGCAATCAGCCCCAGCATTTT. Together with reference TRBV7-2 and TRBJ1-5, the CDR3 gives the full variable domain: GAGVSQSPSNKVTEKGKDVELRCDPISGHTALYWYRQSLGQGLEFLIYFQGNSAPDKSGLPSDRFSAERTGGSVSTLTIQRTQQEDSAVYLCASSLAGTGRNQPQHFGDGTRLSIL.

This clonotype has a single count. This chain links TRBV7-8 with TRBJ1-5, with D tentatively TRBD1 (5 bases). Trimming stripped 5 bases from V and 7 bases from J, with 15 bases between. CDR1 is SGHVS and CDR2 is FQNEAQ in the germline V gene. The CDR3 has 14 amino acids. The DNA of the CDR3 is TGTGCCAGCAGCATAGACAGTGTTCTGCAGCCCCAGCATTTT. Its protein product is CASSIDSVLQPQHF.

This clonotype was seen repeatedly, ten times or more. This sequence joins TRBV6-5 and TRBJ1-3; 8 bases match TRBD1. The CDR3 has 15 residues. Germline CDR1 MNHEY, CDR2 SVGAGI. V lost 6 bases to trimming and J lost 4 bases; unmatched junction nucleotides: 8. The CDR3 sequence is CASSPFRGRGNTIYF. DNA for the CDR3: TGTGCCAGCAGCCCGTTCAGGGGGCGCGGAAACACCATATATTTT.